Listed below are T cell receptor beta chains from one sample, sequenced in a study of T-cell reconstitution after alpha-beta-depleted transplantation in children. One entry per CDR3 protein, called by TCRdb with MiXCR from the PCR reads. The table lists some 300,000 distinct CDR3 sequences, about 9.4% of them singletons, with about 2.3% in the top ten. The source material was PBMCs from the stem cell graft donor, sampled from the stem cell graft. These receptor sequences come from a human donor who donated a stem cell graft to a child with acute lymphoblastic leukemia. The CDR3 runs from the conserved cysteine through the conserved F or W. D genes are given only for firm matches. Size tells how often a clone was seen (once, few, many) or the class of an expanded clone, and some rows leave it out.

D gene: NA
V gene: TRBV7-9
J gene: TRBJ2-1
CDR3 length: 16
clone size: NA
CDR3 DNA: TGTGCCAGCAGCTTTCCCCGGGACAAAGGTTACAATGAGCAGTTCTTC
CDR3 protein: CASSFPRDKGYNEQFF

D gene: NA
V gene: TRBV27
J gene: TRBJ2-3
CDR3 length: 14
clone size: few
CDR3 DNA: TGTGCCAGCAGTGTACAGGGAGGGAAAGATACGCAGTATTTT
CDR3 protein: CASSVQGGKDTQYF

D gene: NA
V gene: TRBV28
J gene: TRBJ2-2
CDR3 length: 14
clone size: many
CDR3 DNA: TGTGCCAGCAGTTTCCTAGCGAACACCGGGGAGCTGTTTTTT
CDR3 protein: CASSFLANTGELFF

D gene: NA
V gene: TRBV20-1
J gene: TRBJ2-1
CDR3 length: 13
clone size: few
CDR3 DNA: TGCAGTGCTAGAGTCTTCAACTACAATGAGCAGTTCTTC
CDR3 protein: CSARVFNYNEQFF

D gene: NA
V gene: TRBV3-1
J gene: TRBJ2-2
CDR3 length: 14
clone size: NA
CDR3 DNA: TGTGCCAGCAGCCCCCCAGGAAGGAGCGGGGAGCTGTTTTTT
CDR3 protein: CASSPPGRSGELFF

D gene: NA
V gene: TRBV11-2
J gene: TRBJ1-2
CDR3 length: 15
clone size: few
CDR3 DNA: TGTGCCAGCAGCTTAGGGTTCAGCTCCACGGGTGGCTACACCTTC
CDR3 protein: CASSLGFSSTGGYTF

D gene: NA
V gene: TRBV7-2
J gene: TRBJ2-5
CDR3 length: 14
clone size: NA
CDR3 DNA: TGTGCCAGCAGCTTAGTGGACTACAAAGAGACCCAGTACTTC
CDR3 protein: CASSLVDYKETQYF

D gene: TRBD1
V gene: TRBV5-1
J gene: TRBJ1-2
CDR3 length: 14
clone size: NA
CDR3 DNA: TGCGCCAGCACCACCTCGGACAGGAACTATGGCTACACCTTC
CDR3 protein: CASTTSDRNYGYTF

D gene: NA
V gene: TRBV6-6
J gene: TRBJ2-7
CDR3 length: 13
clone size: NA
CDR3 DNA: TGTGCCAGCAGTTATGATAGTTCTCTCGAGCAGTACTTC
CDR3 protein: CASSYDSSLEQYF

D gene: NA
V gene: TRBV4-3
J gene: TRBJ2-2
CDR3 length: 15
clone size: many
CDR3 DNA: TGCGCCAGCAGCCAAGAGAACTGGGACACCGGGGAGCTGTTTTTT
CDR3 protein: CASSQENWDTGELFF

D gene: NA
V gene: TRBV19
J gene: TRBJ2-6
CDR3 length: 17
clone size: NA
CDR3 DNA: TGTGCCAGTAGTATCAGCGGGCAGGGGACCGGGGCCAACGTCCTGACTTTC
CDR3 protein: CASSISGQGTGANVLTF

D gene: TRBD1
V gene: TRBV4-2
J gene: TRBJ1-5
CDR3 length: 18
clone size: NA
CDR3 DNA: TGTGCCAGCAGCCTACTAGCCTGGACAGGGAGGGGCAATCAGCCCCAGCATTTT
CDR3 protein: CASSLLAWTGRGNQPQHF

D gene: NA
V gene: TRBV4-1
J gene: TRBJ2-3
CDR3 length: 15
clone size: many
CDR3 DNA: TGCGCCAGCAGCCGGACCCCAGGCAGCACAGATACGCAGTATTTT
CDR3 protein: CASSRTPGSTDTQYF

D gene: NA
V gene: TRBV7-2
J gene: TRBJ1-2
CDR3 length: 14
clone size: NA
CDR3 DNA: TGTGCCAGCAGCAACGTTCCGGAACGTCATGGCTACACCTTC
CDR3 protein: CASSNVPERHGYTF

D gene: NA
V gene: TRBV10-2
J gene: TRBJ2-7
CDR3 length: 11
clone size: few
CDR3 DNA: TGCGCCACCAGGGACTTATACGAGCAGTACTTC
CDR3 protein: CATRDLYEQYF